Following are 6 T cell receptor beta chains from one sample sequenced in a study of regulatory T cells in long-lasting Graves disease. Libraries of TCR beta came from iRepertoire HTBI primers plus Arm-PCR of CDR3 regions. Via MiXCR, TCRdb re-called the multiplex PCR reads, giving one row per CDR3 protein. This sample carries about 540,000 distinct CDR3 sequences, 13% of them seen once, and the ten largest clones take about 10%. Time point given: newly diagnosed GD, antithyroid drugs for less than 3 months. With RNA extracted from PBMCs as input, the TCR library was made. These data were also filed under a second study, of T cells in Graves' hyperthyroidism and ophthalmopathy.

Sequenced here: peripheral blood mononuclear cells (PBMCs), sampled at new diagnosis, from a patient treated with antithyroid drugs. These receptors came from a man aged 25 to 40 with Graves disease.

This clonotype was observed a handful of times. A much larger clone lies one base from this, so it may be a read error. V usage is TRBV10-3 and J usage is TRBJ2-1; 10 nucleotides match TRBD2. From germline, CDR1 is ENHRY and CDR2 SYGVKD. The CDR3 spans 15 residues. The V and J ends lost 11 bases and 9 bases, in that order; junction bases with no gene match: 16. The DNA for the CDR3 is TGTGCCGCCACCGATGTTAGCGGGAGGAGGGGTGAGCAGTTCTTC. Protein sequence: CAATDVSGRRGEQFF.

This clonotype was seen ten or more times. The CDR3 nucleotides are TGCAGCGCTCTCCCCAACACCGGGGAGCTGTTTTTT. Translated: CSALPNTGELFF. The chain carries TRBV20-1 and TRBJ2-2, with D unclear. The CDR3 covers 12 residues. CDR1 is DFQATT and CDR2 is SNEGSKA in the germline V gene (reference sequence).

This clonotype was detected many times. CDR3 sequence: CASSQEGTVAYEQYF. The CDR3 region has the DNA TGCGCCAGCAGCCAAGAAGGGACGGTAGCCTACGAGCAGTACTTC. This chain uses TRBV4-1 with TRBJ2-7; D possibly uses TRBD1 or TRBD2 (5 bases each). This CDR3 is 15 amino acids long. Germline loops: CDR1 MGHRA, CDR2 YSYEKL. V was pared by 0 bases and J by 2 bases, with 11 bases between.

This clonotype was observed many times. The V call is TRBV20-1, the J call TRBJ2-2, with no clear D. The V gene's germline CDR1 is DFQATT and CDR2 SNEGSKA (reference sequence). Trimming removed 8 bases from V and 2 bases from J, with 9 bases in between. The CDR3 is 12 amino acids. The CDR3 DNA reads as TGCAGTACTTACCGAAACACCGGGGAGCTGTTTTTT. It specifies CSTYRNTGELFF.

The CDR3 coding sequence is TGTGCCAGCAGTTTTCCGGGACTAGCATTGAGAACAGATACGCAGTATTTT. It yields the protein CASSFPGLALRTDTQYF. This chain uses TRBV6-5 with TRBJ2-3; 9 nucleotides line up with TRBD2. Germline V CDR1 and CDR2: MNHEY, SVGAGI. The length of the CDR3 is 17 residues. V gave up 4 bases and J gave up 3 bases; unmatched junction bases: 11.

This clonotype was counted ten times or more. DNA of the CDR3: TGTGCCAGCGCACAGGGGGGGCCTACAGATACGCAGTATTTT. Its translation is CASAQGGPTDTQYF. The chain employs TRBV28 and TRBJ2-3; maybe TRBD1 (8 bases). CDR1 is MDHEN, CDR2 SYDVKM, per germline. Trimming took 8 bases from V and 3 from J, leaving 15 bases between them. The CDR3 length is 14 residues.